The rows below give T cell receptor beta chains drawn from one sample of a study of shared clonotypes between healthy human individuals. Some clones are missing from TCRdb's copy, which holds only in-frame ones; the method was immunoSEQ multiplex PCR. Of about 490,000 clones in the sample, less than 80% were seen once. Sequencing used PBMCs. These receptors all come from a woman between 35 and 50 years old in good health. Some clones in this sample may be carry-over from other donors' samples. CDR3s include the opening cysteine and the closing phenylalanine or tryptophan. A D gene is named only where the DNA matches it firmly. Not all rows give a size; the values are once, few, many and, for expanded clones, a class.

TRBJ2-3,TRBV5-8,NA,TRBD1,15,TGTGCCAGCAGCCAGGGACAGGGGTTCGCAGATACGCAGTATTTT,CASSQGQGFADTQYF
TRBJ1-2,TRBV6-5,NA,TRBD1,14,TGTGCCAGCAGAACCGGGACAGGGGCCTATGGCTACACCTTC,CASRTGTGAYGYTF
TRBJ1-2,TRBV19,NA,TRBD1,15,TGTGCCAGTAGTATCCGGGACAGGGGCCCCTATGGCTACACCTTC,CASSIRDRGPYGYTF
TRBJ2-5,TRBV6-5,once,TRBD2,13,TGTGCCAGCAGAGATAGCGGGGAAGAGACCCAGTACTTC,CASRDSGEETQYF
TRBJ2-5,TRBV4-2,NA,TRBD1,14,TGTGCCAGCAGCCAAGTAGGGACAGGGGGGACCCAGTACTTC,CASSQVGTGGTQYF
TRBJ1-2,TRBV7-8,NA,TRBD1,15,TGTGCCAGCAGCCCGGGACAGGGGGCGAACTATGGCTACACCTTC,CASSPGQGANYGYTF
TRBJ2-2,TRBV7-2,NA,NA,17,TGTGCCAGCAGCTTTCTTAGCGGGCCAGGGGCCACCGGGGAGCTGTTTTTT,CASSFLSGPGATGELFF
TRBJ1-1,TRBV28,NA,TRBD1,12,TGTGCCAGCAGCCTTCGACAGGGCTTAGCTTTCTTT,CASSLRQGLAFF
TRBJ1-1,TRBV5-4,NA,NA,14,TGTGCCAGCAGCTATGAACAGCTTAACACTGAAGCTTTCTTT,CASSYEQLNTEAFF
TRBJ2-5,TRBV6-5,many,TRBD2,15,TGTGCCAGCAGTTTGGCGGGAGGCGTTATGGAGACCCAGTACTTC,CASSLAGGVMETQYF
TRBJ2-7,TRBV21-1,once,NA,15,TGTGCCGGCAGCAAGCAGGTAGCGGGAAACTACGAGCAGTACTTC,CAGSKQVAGNYEQYF
TRBJ2-6,TRBV7-9,NA,TRBD2,14,TGTGCCCCAGGCGGGAGCTCTGGGGCCAACGTCCTGACTTTC,CAPGGSSGANVLTF
TRBJ1-5,TRBV27,NA,NA,14,TGTGCCAGCAGTTTATCGGGTGGCAATCAGCCCCAGCATTTT,CASSLSGGNQPQHF
TRBJ1-2,TRBV20-1,NA,NA,11,TGCAGTGCTAGTCTCCAGGGAGGCTACACCTTC,CSASLQGGYTF
TRBJ2-1,TRBV13,NA,TRBD2,15,TGTGCCAGCAGTCTCAGCGGGAAGGGGATCAATGAGCAGTTCTTC,CASSLSGKGINEQFF
TRBJ2-7,TRBV10-3,NA,NA,14,TGTGCCATCAGTGCTACTTCGGAGTCTGGGGAGCAGTACTTC,CAISATSESGEQYF
TRBJ2-2,TRBV19,once,NA,15,TGTGCCAGTAGTAATGGACAACAGAACACCGGGGAGCTGTTTTTT,CASSNGQQNTGELFF
TRBJ2-7,TRBV5-1,few,NA,13,TGCGCCAGCAGCTTGGCTTACGACTACGAGCAGTACTTC,CASSLAYDYEQYF
TRBJ1-5,TRBV11-2,NA,NA,13,TGTGCCAGCAGCGCCTATAGCAATCAGCCCCAGCATTTT,CASSAYSNQPQHF
TRBJ2-7,TRBV9,few,NA,12,TGTGCCAGCAGCCGAGACAACTACGAGCAGTACTTC,CASSRDNYEQYF
TRBJ2-7,TRBV6-4,NA,NA,16,TGTGCCAGCACAACCCCGGCAGGGGCCCTCTCCTACGAGCAGTACTTC,CASTTPAGALSYEQYF
TRBJ1-2,TRBV15,NA,NA,13,TGTGCCACCAGCAGGACCTCGGAGGGTGGCTACACCTTC,CATSRTSEGGYTF
TRBJ1-1,TRBV18,NA,NA,14,TGTGCCAGCTCACCAGCGGGGACCCAAGGTCGAGCTTTCTTT,CASSPAGTQGRAFF
TRBJ2-7,TRBV20-1,few,NA,11,TGCAGTGCGGCCAGGAGAGCTGAGCAGTACTTC,CSAARRAEQYF
TRBJ2-7,TRBV14,NA,TRBD1,13,TGTGCCAGCAGCGGGTACAGGGGCTACGAGCAGTACTTC,CASSGYRGYEQYF
TRBJ2-2,TRBV10-3,NA,TRBD1,16,TGTGCCATCAGTTCCGGGACAGGGGCGGACACCGGGGAGCTGTTTTTT,CAISSGTGADTGELFF